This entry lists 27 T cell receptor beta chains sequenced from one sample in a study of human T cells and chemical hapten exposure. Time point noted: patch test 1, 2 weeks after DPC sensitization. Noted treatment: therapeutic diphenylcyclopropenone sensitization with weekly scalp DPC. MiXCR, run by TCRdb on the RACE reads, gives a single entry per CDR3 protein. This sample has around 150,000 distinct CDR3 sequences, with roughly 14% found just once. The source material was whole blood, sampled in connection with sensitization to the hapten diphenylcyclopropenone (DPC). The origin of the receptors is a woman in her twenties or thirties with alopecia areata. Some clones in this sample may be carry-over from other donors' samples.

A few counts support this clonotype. CDR3 loop: CSATQGGGTEAFF. The DNA of the CDR3 is TGCAGCGCCACCCAGGGAGGAGGCACTGAAGCTTTCTTT. The V and J genes are TRBV29-1 and TRBJ1-1, with D possibly matching TRBD1 (5 bases). Germline V gene data show CDR1 as SQVTM and CDR2 as ANQGSEA. The CDR3 covers 13 residues. V shed 7 bases and J shed 4 bases, with 16 bases lying between them. Supplemented by reference TRBV29-1 and TRBJ1-1, the full variable domain reads SAVISQKPSRDICQRGTSLTIQCQVDSQVTMMFWYRQQPGQSLTLIATANQGSEATYESGFVIDKFPISRPNLTFSTLTVSNMSPEDSSIYLCSATQGGGTEAFFGQGTRLTVV.

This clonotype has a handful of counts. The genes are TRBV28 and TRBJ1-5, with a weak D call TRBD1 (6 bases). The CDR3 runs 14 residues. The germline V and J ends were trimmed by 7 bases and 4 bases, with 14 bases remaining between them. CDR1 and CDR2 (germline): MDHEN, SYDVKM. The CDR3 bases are TGTGCCAGCAAGACAGCAGGGGCAAATCAGCCCCAGCATTTT. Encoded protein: CASKTAGANQPQHF.

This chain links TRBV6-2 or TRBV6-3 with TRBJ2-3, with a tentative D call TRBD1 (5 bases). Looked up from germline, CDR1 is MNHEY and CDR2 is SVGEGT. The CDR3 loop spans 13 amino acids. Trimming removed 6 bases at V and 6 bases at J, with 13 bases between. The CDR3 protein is CASSDSIPDTQYF. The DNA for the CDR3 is TGTGCCAGCAGCGACAGTATTCCGGATACGCAGTATTTT.

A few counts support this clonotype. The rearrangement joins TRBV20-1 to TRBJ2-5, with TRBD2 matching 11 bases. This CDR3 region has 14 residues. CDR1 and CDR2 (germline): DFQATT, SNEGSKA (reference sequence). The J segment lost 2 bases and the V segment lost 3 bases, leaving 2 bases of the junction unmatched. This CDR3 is CSARTSGTQETQYF. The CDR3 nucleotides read TGCAGTGCTAGGACTAGCGGGACTCAAGAGACCCAGTACTTC.

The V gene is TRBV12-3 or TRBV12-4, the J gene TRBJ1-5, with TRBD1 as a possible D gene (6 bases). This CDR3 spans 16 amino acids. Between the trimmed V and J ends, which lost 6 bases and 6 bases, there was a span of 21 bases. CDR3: CASSSEPDSRVQPQHF. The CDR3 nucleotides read TGTGCCAGCAGCTCAGAACCGGACAGCCGGGTTCAGCCCCAGCATTTT.

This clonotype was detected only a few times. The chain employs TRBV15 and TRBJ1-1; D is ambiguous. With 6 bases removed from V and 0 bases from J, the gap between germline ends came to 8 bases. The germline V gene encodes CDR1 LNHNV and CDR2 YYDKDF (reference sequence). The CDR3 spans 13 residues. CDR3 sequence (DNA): TGTGCCACCAGTGACCGAATGAACACTGAAGCTTTCTTT. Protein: CATSDRMNTEAFF.

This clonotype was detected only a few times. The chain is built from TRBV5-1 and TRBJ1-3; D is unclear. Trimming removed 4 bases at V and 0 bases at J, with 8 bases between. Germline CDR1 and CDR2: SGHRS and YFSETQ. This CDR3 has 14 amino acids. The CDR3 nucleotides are TGCGCCAGCAGCATAGGGAGCTCTGGAAACACCATATATTTT. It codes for CASSIGSSGNTIYF.

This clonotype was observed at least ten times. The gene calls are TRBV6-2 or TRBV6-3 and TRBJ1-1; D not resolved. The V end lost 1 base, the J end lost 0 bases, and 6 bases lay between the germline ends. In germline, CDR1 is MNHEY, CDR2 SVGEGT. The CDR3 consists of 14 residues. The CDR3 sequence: CASSYYSLNTEAFF. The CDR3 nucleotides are TGTGCCAGCAGTTACTACTCTTTGAACACTGAAGCTTTCTTT.

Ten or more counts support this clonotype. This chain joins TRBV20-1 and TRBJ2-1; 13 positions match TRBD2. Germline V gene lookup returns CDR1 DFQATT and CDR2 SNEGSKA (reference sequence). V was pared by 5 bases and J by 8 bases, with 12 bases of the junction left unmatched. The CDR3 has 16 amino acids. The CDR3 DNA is TGCAGTGCTCCCCTCCAACTAGCGGGGGGGCGGGATGAGCAGTTCTTC. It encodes CSAPLQLAGGRDEQFF.

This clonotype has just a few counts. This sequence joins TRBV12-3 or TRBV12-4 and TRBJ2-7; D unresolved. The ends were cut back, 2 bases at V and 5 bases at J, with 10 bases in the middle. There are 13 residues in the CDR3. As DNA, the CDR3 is TGTGCCAGCAGTTTAATAGGGAACCACGAGCAGTACTTC. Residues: CASSLIGNHEQYF.

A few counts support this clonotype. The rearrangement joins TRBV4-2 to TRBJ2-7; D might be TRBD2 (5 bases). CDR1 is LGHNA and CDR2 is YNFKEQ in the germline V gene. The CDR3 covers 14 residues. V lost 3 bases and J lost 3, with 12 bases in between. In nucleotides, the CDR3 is TGTGCCAGCAGCCACCAATCCGGGGACTACGAGCAGTACTTC. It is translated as CASSHQSGDYEQYF.

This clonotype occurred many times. CDR3 amino acids: CASSLLPGHSNQPQHF. The CDR3 DNA sequence: TGTGCCAGCAGTTTACTCCCGGGGCATAGCAATCAGCCCCAGCATTTT. The chain uses TRBV12-3 or TRBV12-4 and TRBJ1-5; TRBD1 might be the D (5 bases). The CDR3 totals 16 residues. V was clipped by 2 bases and J by 0 bases, with 11 bases between them.

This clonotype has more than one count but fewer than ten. The CDR3 loop is CASSLVWTSGRNEQFF. The CDR3 DNA reads as TGTGCCAGCAGCTTAGTTTGGACTAGCGGGAGAAATGAGCAGTTCTTC. This chain connects TRBV7-2 to TRBJ2-1, with TRBD2 matching over 13 bases. Germline assignment: CDR1 SGHTA and CDR2 FQGNSA. The CDR3 sequence is 16 residues long. The V segment lost 1 base and the J segment 7 bases; nucleotides outside the gene matches: 4.

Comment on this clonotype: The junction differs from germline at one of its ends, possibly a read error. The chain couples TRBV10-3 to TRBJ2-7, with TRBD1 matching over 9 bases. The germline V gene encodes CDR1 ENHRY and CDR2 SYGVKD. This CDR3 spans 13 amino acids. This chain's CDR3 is CAIRRDRDYEQYF. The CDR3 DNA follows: TGTGCCATCCGGAGGGACAGGGACTACGAGCAGTACTTT.

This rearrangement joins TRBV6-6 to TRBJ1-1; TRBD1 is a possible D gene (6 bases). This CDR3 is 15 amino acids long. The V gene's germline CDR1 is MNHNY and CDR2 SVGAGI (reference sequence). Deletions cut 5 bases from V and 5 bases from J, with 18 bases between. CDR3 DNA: TGTGCCAGCAGTCAACGGGGCCAGGGGAAAACTGAAGCTTTCTTT. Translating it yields CASSQRGQGKTEAFF.

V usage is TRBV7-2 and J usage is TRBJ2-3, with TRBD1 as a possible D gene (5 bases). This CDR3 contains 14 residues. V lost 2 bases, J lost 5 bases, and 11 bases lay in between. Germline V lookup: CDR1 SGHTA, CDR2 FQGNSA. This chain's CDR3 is CASSLSGSRDTQYF. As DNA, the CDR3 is TGTGCCAGCAGCTTATCAGGGTCTAGAGATACGCAGTATTTT. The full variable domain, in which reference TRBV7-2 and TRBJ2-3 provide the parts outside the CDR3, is GAGVSQSPSNKVTEKGKDVELRCDPISGHTALYWYRQSLGQGLEFLIYFQGNSAPDKSGLPSDRFSAERTGGSVSTLTIQRTQQEDSAVYLCASSLSGSRDTQYFGPGTRLTVL.

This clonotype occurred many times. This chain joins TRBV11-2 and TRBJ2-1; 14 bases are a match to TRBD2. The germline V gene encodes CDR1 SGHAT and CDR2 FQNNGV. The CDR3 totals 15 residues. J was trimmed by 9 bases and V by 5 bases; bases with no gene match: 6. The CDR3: CASSPGLAGAAEQFF. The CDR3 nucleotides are TGTGCCAGCAGCCCGGGACTAGCGGGAGCTGCTGAGCAGTTCTTC.

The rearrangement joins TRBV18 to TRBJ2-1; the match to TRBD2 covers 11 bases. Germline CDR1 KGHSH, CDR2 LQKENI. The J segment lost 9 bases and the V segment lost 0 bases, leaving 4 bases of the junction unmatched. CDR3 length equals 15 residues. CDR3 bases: TGTGCCAGCTCACCACCACTAGCGGGGGAGGTTGAGCAGTTCTTC. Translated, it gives CASSPPLAGEVEQFF.

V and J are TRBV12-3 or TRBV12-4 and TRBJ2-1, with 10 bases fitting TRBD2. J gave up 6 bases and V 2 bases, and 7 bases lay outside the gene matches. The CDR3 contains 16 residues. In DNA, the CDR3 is TGTGCCAGCAGTTTAATGAAGCTAGCGGGAGTCAATGAGCAGTTCTTC. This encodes CASSLMKLAGVNEQFF.

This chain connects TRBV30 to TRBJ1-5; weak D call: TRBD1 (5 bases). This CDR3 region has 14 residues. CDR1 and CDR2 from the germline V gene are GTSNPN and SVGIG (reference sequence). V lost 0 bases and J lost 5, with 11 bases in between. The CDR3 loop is CAWSVGGGDQPQHF. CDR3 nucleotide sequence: TGTGCCTGGAGTGTTGGTGGGGGGGATCAGCCCCAGCATTTT.

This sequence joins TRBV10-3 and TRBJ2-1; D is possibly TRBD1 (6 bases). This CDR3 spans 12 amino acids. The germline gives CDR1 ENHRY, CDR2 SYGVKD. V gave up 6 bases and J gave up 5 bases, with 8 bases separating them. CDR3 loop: CAIRDRDNEQFF. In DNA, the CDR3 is TGTGCCATCAGGGACAGAGACAATGAGCAGTTCTTC.

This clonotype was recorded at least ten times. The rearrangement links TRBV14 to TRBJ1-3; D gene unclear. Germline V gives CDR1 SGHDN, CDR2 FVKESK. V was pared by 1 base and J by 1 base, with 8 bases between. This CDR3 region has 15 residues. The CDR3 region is CASSQGRSSGNTIYF. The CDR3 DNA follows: TGTGCCAGCAGCCAAGGTAGATCTTCTGGAAACACCATATATTTT.

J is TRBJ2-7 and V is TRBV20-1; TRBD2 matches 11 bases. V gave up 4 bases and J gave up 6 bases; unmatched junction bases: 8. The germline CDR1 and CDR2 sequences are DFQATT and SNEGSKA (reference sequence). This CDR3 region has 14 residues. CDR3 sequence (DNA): TGCAGTGCTACCTCCGGGACTAGCGGAGGCGAGCAGTACTTC. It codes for CSATSGTSGGEQYF.

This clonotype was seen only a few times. The CDR3 here is CASSFWTSGNNEQFF. As DNA, the CDR3 is TGTGCCAGCAGTTTCTGGACTAGCGGAAACAATGAGCAGTTCTTC. The gene calls are TRBV28 and TRBJ2-1, with 10 bases identical to TRBD2. Germline lookup yields CDR1 MDHEN and CDR2 SYDVKM. The CDR3 totals 15 residues. V shed 3 bases and J 5 bases; nucleotides not matched to a gene: 4.

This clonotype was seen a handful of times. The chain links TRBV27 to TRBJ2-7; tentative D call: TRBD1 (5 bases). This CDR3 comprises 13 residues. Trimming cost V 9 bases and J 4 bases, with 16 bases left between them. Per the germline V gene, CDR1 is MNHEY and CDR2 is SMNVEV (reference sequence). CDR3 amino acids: CASKTAPFYEQYF. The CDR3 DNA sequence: TGTGCCAGTAAGACAGCGCCCTTTTACGAGCAGTACTTC.

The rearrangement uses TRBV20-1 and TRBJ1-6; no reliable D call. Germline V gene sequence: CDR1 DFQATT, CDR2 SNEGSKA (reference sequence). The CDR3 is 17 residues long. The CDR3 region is CRAADPRAGSRRTPLHF. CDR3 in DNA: TGCAGGGCCGCGGACCCTCGGGCAGGCAGCCGGCGGACACCCCTCCACTTT.

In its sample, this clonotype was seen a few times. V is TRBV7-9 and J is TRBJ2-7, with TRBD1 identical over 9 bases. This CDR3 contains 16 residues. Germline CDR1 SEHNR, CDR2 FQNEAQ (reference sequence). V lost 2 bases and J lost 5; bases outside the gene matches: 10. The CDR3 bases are TGTGCCAGCAGCTTAACAGCCGGGACAGGGACCAACGAGCAGTACTTC. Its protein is CASSLTAGTGTNEQYF.